This is a list of T cell receptor beta chains from one sample in a study of blood T cell repertoires in COVID-19. Clones were read by immunoSEQ multiplex PCR, and TCRdb kept only the in-frame ones, dropping some. Of more than 110,000 clones detected, about 82% appear once; the ten largest clones hold 4.5%. The sequenced sample consisted of peripheral blood. The source of these receptors is a woman older than 75 with active or convalescent COVID-19. Both conserved end residues are part of each CDR3. D genes are given only for firm matches. Clone size is not always given. Where it is, it says once, few, many or a class for expanded clones.

v_gene	d_gene	abundance	j_gene	CDR3nt	CDR3aa
TRBV7-3	TRBD2	NA	TRBJ2-3	TGTGCCAGCAGCTTAGGGACTAGCGGCACAGATACGCAGTATTTT	CASSLGTSGTDTQYF
TRBV2	TRBD1	NA	TRBJ1-6	TGTGCCAGCAGTGACCAGGGGGCTAGTAATTCACCCCTCCACTTT	CASSDQGASNSPLHF
TRBV5-1	TRBD2	NA	TRBJ2-3	TGCGCCAGCAGCTTAGGTAGCGGGGGAGGCACAGATACGCAGTATTTT	CASSLGSGGGTDTQYF
TRBV5-1	TRBD1	many	TRBJ2-2	TGCGCCAGCAGCGCCCGGACAGGGGTAACCGGGGAGCTGTTTTTT	CASSARTGVTGELFF
TRBV7-9	TRBD2	NA	TRBJ2-1	TGTGCCAGCAGCTTAGTTGGCGGGAGCTCCTACAATGAGCAGTTCTTC	CASSLVGGSSYNEQFF
TRBV19	NA	NA	TRBJ1-2	TGTGCCAGTAGTCCGAGGACAGATCCTAACTATGGCTACACCTTC	CASSPRTDPNYGYTF
TRBV14	NA	NA	TRBJ2-1	TGTGCCAGCAGCCAAGGGGCAGCTATATACAATGAGCAGTTCTTC	CASSQGAAIYNEQFF
TRBV5-1	NA	NA	TRBJ2-3	TGCGCCAGCAGCCAGGAAGCCCCCACAGATACGCAGTATTTT	CASSQEAPTDTQYF
TRBV2	NA	NA	TRBJ1-1	TGTGCCAGCAGTGGACCACTGAGGGACACATTGAACACTGAAGCTTTCTTT	CASSGPLRDTLNTEAFF
TRBV15	NA	few	TRBJ1-6	TGTGCCACCAGCAGCCTAGGGGGGGGCGGTTCACCCCTCCACTTT	CATSSLGGGGSPLHF
TRBV12-2	NA	few	TRBJ1-2	TGTGCAAGTCGCTTGTTCTCTGGCTACACCTTC	CASRLFSGYTF
TRBV18	NA	NA	TRBJ1-6	TGTGCCAGCTCACCAGGGGGCATTTCACCCCTCCACTTT	CASSPGGISPLHF
TRBV2	NA	NA	TRBJ2-7	TGTGCCAGCAGTGATTTACAGGGTGAGACCTACGAGCAGTACTTC	CASSDLQGETYEQYF
TRBV27	TRBD2	NA	TRBJ2-7	TGTGCCAGCGGAACACGGGGGGGGCTGAATCTCTACGAGCAGTACTTC	CASGTRGGLNLYEQYF
TRBV6-6	NA	NA	TRBJ2-2	TGTGCCAGCAGGTTACCTAATGATTACACCGGGGAGCTGTTTTTT	CASRLPNDYTGELFF
TRBV4-3	TRBD2	NA	TRBJ2-6	TGCGCCAGCAGCCAATCCGGGGGGGCTGGGGCCAACGTCCTGACTTTC	CASSQSGGAGANVLTF
TRBV28	NA	once	TRBJ1-1	TGTGCCAGCAGCCCCCTGTCAAGAGGGAACACTGAAGCTTTCTTT	CASSPLSRGNTEAFF
TRBV3-1/TRBV3-2	NA	few	TRBJ1-6	TGTGCCAGCAGGAAGCTCGGGGGGTATAATTCACCCCTCCACTTT	CASRKLGGYNSPLHF
TRBV9	NA	NA	TRBJ1-5	TGTGCCAGCAGCGTAGGATGGGACAACAATCAGCCCCAGCATTTT	CASSVGWDNNQPQHF
TRBV6-5	NA	NA	TRBJ1-1	TGTGCCAGCACCCCCGACAGGAACACTGAAGCTTTCTTT	CASTPDRNTEAFF
TRBV23-1	TRBD1	NA	TRBJ1-1	TGCGCCAGCAGTCGGCCCCGGGACAGGGAAACGAACACTGAAGCTTTCTTT	CASSRPRDRETNTEAFF
TRBV11-2	NA	few	TRBJ1-2	TGTGCCAGCAGCCTAAACACCTTC	CASSLNTF
TRBV5-4	NA	NA	TRBJ1-1	TGTGCCAGCAGCTTGGGACTTTCCACTGAAGCTTTCTTT	CASSLGLSTEAFF
TRBV7-2	TRBD1	NA	TRBJ1-2	TGTGCCAGCAGCTTGGACAGGGCGGTCAACACCTTC	CASSLDRAVNTF
TRBV19	NA	NA	TRBJ1-5	TGTGCCAGCGAATATAGTAGGCGCGGGGCGGGAACGTATCAGCCCCAGCATTTT	CASEYSRRGAGTYQPQHF
TRBV18	TRBD1	NA	TRBJ1-2	TGTGCCAGCTCACCACGGGTCCCCGGGACAGGGGCGTATGGCTACACCTTC	CASSPRVPGTGAYGYTF
TRBV9	NA	NA	TRBJ1-2	TGTGCCAGCAGCGTAGTCGGGAGCGGCTACACCTTC	CASSVVGSGYTF
TRBV6-5	NA	NA	TRBJ1-3	TGTGCCAGCGGACTAATGGGGAACCGAGGAAACACCATATATTTT	CASGLMGNRGNTIYF
TRBV28	TRBD2	few	TRBJ2-1	TGTGCCAGCAGTTTAGCGGGGGGGCCTAGGGGCGAGCAGTTCTTC	CASSLAGGPRGEQFF
TRBV30	NA	NA	TRBJ2-7	TGTGCCTGGAGTGAACACCGTTACGAGCAGTACTTC	CAWSEHRYEQYF
TRBV27	TRBD1	NA	TRBJ1-6	TGTGCCAGCAGTCGGACAGGGGGGACTTCACCCCTCCACTTT	CASSRTGGTSPLHF
TRBV5-4	TRBD1	NA	TRBJ2-5	TGTGCCAGCAGCTCGACTGGGACAGGGGGAGAGACCCAGTACTTC	CASSSTGTGGETQYF
TRBV24-1	TRBD1	few	TRBJ1-2	TGTGCCACCAGTGATCCCGGACAGGGGGACTATGGCTACACCTTC	CATSDPGQGDYGYTF
TRBV27	NA	NA	TRBJ2-2	TGTGCCAGCAGTGCCTACGTCGGGGAGCTGTTTTTT	CASSAYVGELFF
TRBV9	TRBD2	NA	TRBJ2-7	TGTGCCAGCAGCGTAGAGCTAGCGGGGGTCTACGAGCAGTACTTC	CASSVELAGVYEQYF
TRBV28	NA	NA	TRBJ1-1	TGTGCCAGCTTGGGAGGGGGGGTTTGGACTGAAGCTTTCTTT	CASLGGGVWTEAFF
TRBV5-8	TRBD2	NA	TRBJ2-5	TGTGCCAGCAGCCTGCTAGCGGGGGGAGAGACCCAGTACTTC	CASSLLAGGETQYF
TRBV7-3	NA	many	TRBJ2-2	TGTGCCAGCCAGGCCGGTCCGAACACCGGGGAGCTGTTTTTT	CASQAGPNTGELFF
TRBV24-1	NA	NA	TRBJ2-1	TGTGCCACCAGCAGCGGAAGTGTAGGGCAGAGTCCCCAGTTCTTC	CATSSGSVGQSPQFF
TRBV28	TRBD1	NA	TRBJ2-3	TGTGCCAGCAGTTTGACAGGGAGAACAGATACGCAGTATTTT	CASSLTGRTDTQYF
TRBV10-2	NA	once	TRBJ1-3	TGCGCCAGCAGTATACAGGGAAACACCATATATTTT	CASSIQGNTIYF
TRBV6-5	TRBD1	NA	TRBJ2-7	TGTGCCAGCAGCAAGGACAGGGGGCGCATCCTCGAGCAGTACTTC	CASSKDRGRILEQYF
TRBV19	TRBD2	NA	TRBJ2-3	TGTGCCAGTAGGCCGGTGGGACTAGCGACAGATACGCAGTATTTT	CASRPVGLATDTQYF
TRBV5-1	TRBD1	few	TRBJ1-1	TGCGCCAGCAGCTTGGCAACAGGGGGCACGAACACTGAAGCTTTCTTT	CASSLATGGTNTEAFF
TRBV28	NA	NA	TRBJ1-6	TGTGCCAGCAGTTTACCCCCCGTTAATTCACCCCTCCACTTT	CASSLPPVNSPLHF
TRBV21-1	NA	NA	TRBJ2-1	TGTGCCAGCAGCTCTCAGTTTCCCCGGGGAGATGAGCAGTTCTTC	CASSSQFPRGDEQFF
TRBV5-5	TRBD1	NA	TRBJ1-2	TGTGCCAGCAGCTGGGGACAGAACTATGGCTACACCTTC	CASSWGQNYGYTF
TRBV28	NA	NA	TRBJ1-2	TGTGCCAGCAGTTCCGCCCCCGGATCCCGGGATAACTATGGCTACACCTTC	CASSSAPGSRDNYGYTF
TRBV5-6	TRBD2	NA	TRBJ2-1	TGTGCCAGCAGCCAACCGGGGCAAACTAGCGGGGGGGCCTTAGTCTTC	CASSQPGQTSGGALVF
TRBV2	NA	NA	TRBJ1-1	TGTGCCAGCAGTGAAGTAATATCAGGGGAAGAAGCTTTCTTT	CASSEVISGEEAFF